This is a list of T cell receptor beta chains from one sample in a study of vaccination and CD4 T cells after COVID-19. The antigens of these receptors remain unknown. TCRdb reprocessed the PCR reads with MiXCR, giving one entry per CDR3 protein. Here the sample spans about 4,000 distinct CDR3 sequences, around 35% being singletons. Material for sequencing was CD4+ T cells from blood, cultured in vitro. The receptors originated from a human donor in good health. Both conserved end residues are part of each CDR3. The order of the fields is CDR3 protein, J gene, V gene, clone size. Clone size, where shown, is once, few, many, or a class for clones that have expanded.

CDR3aa: CASSIRGQGSTDTQYF
j_gene: TRBJ2-3
v_gene: TRBV19
abundance: NA

CDR3aa: CASSHTASYEAFF
j_gene: TRBJ1-1
v_gene: TRBV5-1
abundance: NA

CDR3aa: CASSQKGRSDEAFF
j_gene: TRBJ1-1
v_gene: TRBV27
abundance: few

CDR3aa: CASSLTGTRETQYF
j_gene: TRBJ2-5
v_gene: TRBV7-3
abundance: NA

CDR3aa: CASSLTGTGANSPLHF
j_gene: TRBJ1-6
v_gene: TRBV11-1
abundance: NA

CDR3aa: CAISDRQEANTEAFF
j_gene: TRBJ1-1
v_gene: TRBV10-3
abundance: few

CDR3aa: CASSESYRKNTEAFF
j_gene: TRBJ1-1
v_gene: TRBV6-1
abundance: NA

CDR3aa: CASSFASLNDGYTF
j_gene: TRBJ1-2
v_gene: TRBV5-1
abundance: NA

CDR3aa: CASSRGNQPQHF
j_gene: TRBJ1-5
v_gene: TRBV25-1
abundance: few

CDR3aa: CASSDRGKNTEAFF
j_gene: TRBJ1-1
v_gene: TRBV2
abundance: NA

CDR3aa: CASSLLAAYGYTF
j_gene: TRBJ1-2
v_gene: TRBV12-3/TRBV12-4
abundance: NA

CDR3aa: CAISEEQGNTEAFF
j_gene: TRBJ1-1
v_gene: TRBV10-3
abundance: few

CDR3aa: CASSWFGRNTEAFF
j_gene: TRBJ1-1
v_gene: TRBV6-5
abundance: NA

CDR3aa: CASRYDRETEAFF
j_gene: TRBJ1-1
v_gene: TRBV19
abundance: NA

CDR3aa: CTSSKDRSTTRGGAFF
j_gene: TRBJ1-1
v_gene: TRBV1
abundance: few

CDR3aa: CSAPDWGTGYTF
j_gene: TRBJ1-2
v_gene: TRBV20-1
abundance: NA

CDR3aa: CASSLTGGHYGYTF
j_gene: TRBJ1-2
v_gene: TRBV12-3/TRBV12-4
abundance: NA

CDR3aa: CSASGGAPYNEQFF
j_gene: TRBJ2-1
v_gene: TRBV20-1
abundance: NA

CDR3aa: CASSLGTSSNEQYF
j_gene: TRBJ2-7
v_gene: TRBV7-8
abundance: NA

CDR3aa: CASSYPNSYEQYF
j_gene: TRBJ2-7
v_gene: TRBV6-5
abundance: NA

CDR3aa: CASSLTGGASEAFF
j_gene: TRBJ1-1
v_gene: TRBV12-3/TRBV12-4
abundance: medium-sized

CDR3aa: CTSSPWGGEESNQPQHF
j_gene: TRBJ1-5
v_gene: TRBV1
abundance: NA

CDR3aa: CASSLTPSDTQYF
j_gene: TRBJ2-3
v_gene: TRBV27
abundance: few

CDR3aa: CASSLEGKNTEAFF
j_gene: TRBJ1-1
v_gene: TRBV7-9
abundance: few

CDR3aa: CASSGGAYEQYF
j_gene: TRBJ2-7
v_gene: TRBV2
abundance: NA

CDR3aa: CSAHRDNQNYGYTF
j_gene: TRBJ1-2
v_gene: TRBV20-1
abundance: few

CDR3aa: CASSLDQGTYGYTF
j_gene: TRBJ1-2
v_gene: TRBV5-6
abundance: few

CDR3aa: CASSLDRTEAFF
j_gene: TRBJ1-1
v_gene: TRBV10-1
abundance: few

CDR3aa: CASSLARLTTIRNEQFF
j_gene: TRBJ2-1
v_gene: TRBV7-2
abundance: few

CDR3aa: CSAPRATRQETQYF
j_gene: TRBJ2-5
v_gene: TRBV20-1
abundance: NA

CDR3aa: CSAQLSGVYETQYF
j_gene: TRBJ2-5
v_gene: TRBV20-1
abundance: few

CDR3aa: CASSLAQVADTQYF
j_gene: TRBJ2-3
v_gene: TRBV7-2
abundance: NA

CDR3aa: CSASNGNTEAFF
j_gene: TRBJ1-1
v_gene: TRBV20-1
abundance: NA

CDR3aa: CASSLPRGEPGNTIYF
j_gene: TRBJ1-3
v_gene: TRBV7-9
abundance: NA

CDR3aa: CAISEIGLEAFF
j_gene: TRBJ1-1
v_gene: TRBV10-3
abundance: NA

CDR3aa: CASRWGNYGYTF
j_gene: TRBJ1-2
v_gene: TRBV25-1
abundance: few

CDR3aa: CATQDGLNTEAFF
j_gene: TRBJ1-1
v_gene: TRBV19
abundance: NA

CDR3aa: CASSPLSGQGSDQPQHF
j_gene: TRBJ1-5
v_gene: TRBV7-8
abundance: NA

CDR3aa: CASSSMDRGRGAEAFF
j_gene: TRBJ1-1
v_gene: TRBV6-1
abundance: NA